One sample yielded the 23 T cell receptor beta chains listed below, sequenced in a study of cytomegalovirus exposure and HLA in healthy donors (dated by TCRdb to about 2017). The method was the immunoSEQ multiplex PCR assay. For the multiplex PCR, a mixture combining 60 forward primers for TCR Vbeta segments and 13 reverse primers for TCR Jbeta segments was used. TCRdb limited this immuneACCESS table to in-frame rearrangements with V and J called. A share of clones is missing; checked studies link under half to unresolved V genes, and the rest is unexplained. The sample table lists roughly 34,000 clones, 80% of them with a count of one. Of the sample, 5% to 6.5% falls within the top ten clones. Sequenced input: PBMCs. The receptor set was obtained from a male donor in good health and CMV-seronegative.

Only one count was recorded for this clone. The V gene is TRBV7-9, the J gene TRBJ1-1, with D possibly being TRBD1 (5 bases). The V and J ends lost 3 bases and 1 base respectively, with 6 bases between them. The CDR3 extends over 13 amino acids. Germline lookup yields CDR1 SEHNR and CDR2 FQNEAQ (reference sequence). The CDR3 is CASSFGGNTEAFF. CDR3 bases: TGTGCCAGCAGCTTCGGGGGGAACACTGAAGCTTTCTTT.

This chain uses TRBV30 with TRBJ2-1; D is perhaps TRBD1 (5 bases). V lost 0 bases to trimming and J lost 8 bases, with 17 bases between them. This CDR3 is built from 15 residues. CDR1 and CDR2 from the germline V gene are GTSNPN and SVGIG (reference sequence). Written as DNA, the CDR3 is TGTGCCTGGAGTGTGTTCCAGGGTGACCTTGATGAGCAGTTCTTC. Amino acid sequence: CAWSVFQGDLDEQFF.

This chain links TRBV7-9 with TRBJ1-1; D ambiguous. V dropped 0 bases and J dropped 6 bases, with 17 bases sitting between them. Looked up from germline, CDR1 is SEHNR and CDR2 is FQNEAQ (reference sequence). This CDR3 spans 16 amino acids. The CDR3 region has the DNA TGTGCCAGCAGCTTAGCCCCCCCGCCGGATAGCGCTGAAGCTTTCTTT. It is translated as CASSLAPPPDSAEAFF.

V usage is TRBV30 and J usage is TRBJ1-2, with a possible D match to TRBD1 (5 bases). Germline V CDR1 and CDR2: GTSNPN, SVGIG (reference sequence). The CDR3 covers 14 residues. The V end was cut by 0 bases, the J end by 8 bases, with 16 bases between. The CDR3 sequence: CAWSVRLGAGGYTF. DNA for the CDR3: TGTGCCTGGAGTGTACGGCTAGGGGCGGGGGGCTACACCTTC. The variable domain in full, completed from reference TRBV30 and TRBJ1-2, reads SQTIHQWPATLVQPVGSPLSLECTVEGTSNPNLYWYRQAAGRGLQLLFYSVGIGQISSEVPQNLSASRPQDRQFILSSKKLLLSDSGFYLCAWSVRLGAGGYTFGSGTRLTVV.

CDR3 DNA: TGTGCCAGCAGGACAGGATACTCTGGAAACACCATATATTTT. It codes for CASRTGYSGNTIYF. The chain combines TRBV6-1 with TRBJ1-3, with D tentatively TRBD1 (6 bases). V was cut by 6 bases and J by 0 bases, with 9 bases left in between. The CDR3 covers 14 residues. Looked up from germline, CDR1 is MNHNS and CDR2 is SASEGT.

The chain uses TRBV9 and TRBJ2-1; the D gene is possibly TRBD1 (5 bases). V was pared by 3 bases and J by 3 bases, with 10 bases between. The CDR3 extends over 14 amino acids. Looked up from germline, CDR1 is SGDLS and CDR2 is YYNGEE. CDR3 DNA: TGTGCCAGCAGCGGGCGTGACAGCTACAATGAGCAGTTCTTC. It yields the protein CASSGRDSYNEQFF.

The V gene is TRBV13, the J gene TRBJ1-1; the D is unclear. The CDR3 runs 14 residues. The V end lost 5 bases, the J end lost 0 bases, and 10 bases lay between the germline ends. Germline lookup yields CDR1 PRHDT and CDR2 FYEKMQ (reference sequence). The CDR3 is CASSRQVMNTEAFF. In DNA, the CDR3 is TGTGCCAGCAGCCGTCAGGTGATGAACACTGAAGCTTTCTTT. The whole variable domain, remainder taken from reference TRBV13 and TRBJ1-1, is AAGVIQSPRHLIKEKRETATLKCYPIPRHDTVYWYQQGPGQDPQFLISFYEKMQSDKGSIPDRFSAQQFSDYHSELNMSSLELGDSALYFCASSRQVMNTEAFFGQGTRLTVV.

This chain uses TRBV21-1 with TRBJ1-5; TRBD1, the table's D call, was not compared with the DNA. TRBV21-1 corresponds to a pseudogene. The CDR3 has 14 amino acids. The CDR3: CASSKRPGQGPQHF. CDR3 nucleotide sequence: TGTGCCAGCAGCAAAAGACCCGGACAGGGGCCCCAGCATTTT.

V and J are TRBV10-3 and TRBJ2-3, with 11 positions matching TRBD2. The germline V gene encodes CDR1 ENHRY and CDR2 SYGVKD. The CDR3 is made up of 16 amino acids. Trimming at V came to 0 bases and at J to 4 bases, leaving 3 bases not matched to a gene. This chain's CDR3 is CAISESASGGSDTQYF. CDR3 nucleotides: TGTGCCATCAGTGAGTCGGCTAGCGGGGGGTCAGATACGCAGTATTTT.

This chain joins TRBV18 and TRBJ2-7, with a weak D call TRBD2 (5 bases). Between the trimmed V and J ends, which lost 8 bases and 7 bases, there was a span of 15 bases. Looked up from germline, CDR1 is KGHSH and CDR2 is LQKENI. This CDR3 region has 12 residues. The CDR3 DNA reads TGTGCCAGCCTAGCCCCCTCGGGGGAGCAGTACTTC. Its translation: CASLAPSGEQYF.

The chain couples TRBV7-9 to TRBJ1-2; 8 nucleotides match TRBD1. The CDR3 runs 17 residues. Trimming removed 5 bases from V and 4 bases from J; junction bases left unmatched: 15. CDR1 is SEHNR, CDR2 FQNEAQ, per germline (reference sequence). The CDR3 sequence is CASSLPGADRESYGYTF. In DNA, the CDR3 is TGTGCCAGCAGCCTCCCCGGGGCGGACAGGGAGTCCTATGGCTACACCTTC.

The genes are TRBV28 and TRBJ1-5; 8 bases are shared with TRBD1. The germline V gene encodes CDR1 MDHEN and CDR2 SYDVKM. The CDR3 sequence is 15 residues long. The J segment lost 1 base and the V segment lost 5 bases, leaving 4 bases of the junction unmatched. CDR3 protein: CASSPQGASNQPQHF. The DNA of the CDR3 is TGTGCCAGCAGTCCCCAGGGGGCCAGCAATCAGCCCCAGCATTTT.

V and J are TRBV5-6 and TRBJ1-4; TRBD1 matches 10 bases. Germline CDR1 reads SGHDT; CDR2 reads YYEEEE. The CDR3 length is 13 residues. V trimming: 4 bases; J trimming: 14 bases; junction bases outside the gene matches: 8. CDR3 region: CASSGDRGRGLFF. Written as DNA, the CDR3 is TGTGCCAGCAGCGGTGACAGGGGGCGGGGTCTGTTTTTT.

This clone was seen just once. The rearrangement links TRBV4-2 to TRBJ1-4, with a tentative D call TRBD1 (6 bases). The V end was cut by 2 bases, the J end by 7 bases, with 17 bases between. Germline CDR1 is LGHNA and CDR2 is YNFKEQ. This CDR3 region has 16 residues. The CDR3 loop reads CASSQRTGNGGEKLFF. The CDR3 bases are TGTGCCAGCAGCCAAAGAACAGGGAATGGGGGTGAAAAACTGTTTTTT.

The rearrangement joins TRBV6-1 to TRBJ1-1, with 7 bases that match TRBD1. CDR3 length equals 14 residues. J was trimmed by 2 bases and V by 8 bases; bases with no gene match: 8. Germline-derived CDR1 and CDR2 are MNHNS and SASEGT. The CDR3 DNA reads as TGTGCCAGCTCCTTAAACAGGGGAAACACTGAAGCTTTCTTT. Protein: CASSLNRGNTEAFF.

This chain uses TRBV30 with TRBJ1-2; possible D gene TRBD1, 5 bases. The germline V and J ends were trimmed by 0 bases and 2 bases, with 7 bases remaining between them. The germline V gene has CDR1 GTSNPN and CDR2 SVGIG (reference sequence). The CDR3 length is 13 residues. Written as DNA, the CDR3 is TGTGCCTGGAGTGTAGACAGAAACTATGGCTACACCTTC. Translating it yields CAWSVDRNYGYTF.

The rearrangement uses TRBV28 and TRBJ1-1, with 7 nucleotides matching TRBD1. This CDR3 spans 14 amino acids. The junction had 4 bases not matched to a gene; V was cut back by 5 bases and J by 1 base. The germline V gene has CDR1 MDHEN and CDR2 SYDVKM. The CDR3 sequence: CASSLTGQNTEAFF. The CDR3 coding sequence is TGTGCCAGCAGTCTGACAGGGCAGAACACTGAAGCTTTCTTT.

The rearrangement links TRBV5-1 to TRBJ2-1; 13 bases align to TRBD2. CDR1 and CDR2 from the germline V gene are SGHRS and YFSETQ. The CDR3 has 18 residues. The V and J ends lost 4 bases and 0 bases, in that order; junction bases with no gene match: 7. The CDR3 nucleotides read TGCGCCAGCAGCCCTTCGACTAGCGGGGGGCCCTCCTACAATGAGCAGTTCTTC. Its translation: CASSPSTSGGPSYNEQFF.

This clone appeared a few times. This sequence joins TRBV6-1 and TRBJ1-1; 7 bases match TRBD1. Germline assignment: CDR1 MNHNS and CDR2 SASEGT. V shed 8 bases and J 1 base; nucleotides not matched to a gene: 4. The CDR3 extends over 13 amino acids. The CDR3: CASPTGKNTEAFF. CDR3 sequence (DNA): TGTGCCAGCCCGACAGGGAAGAACACTGAAGCTTTCTTT.

The chain links TRBV4-1 to TRBJ1-3, with 7 bases identical to TRBD1. J was trimmed by 4 bases and V by 5 bases; bases with no gene match: 8. The germline gives CDR1 MGHRA, CDR2 YSYEKL. The CDR3 extends over 15 amino acids. CDR3 bases: TGCGCCAGCAGCTCGCCCGGGACAGTGGGAAACACCATATATTTT. It encodes CASSSPGTVGNTIYF.

The chain combines TRBV4-2 with TRBJ2-7, with a tentative D call TRBD1 (5 bases). The CDR3 extends over 15 amino acids. Germline CDR1 and CDR2: LGHNA and YNFKEQ. V was clipped by 0 bases and J by 6 bases, with 15 bases between them. The CDR3 sequence: CASSQDFPGMGEQYF. In nucleotides, the CDR3 is TGTGCCAGCAGCCAAGATTTCCCAGGGATGGGCGAGCAGTACTTC.

This chain links TRBV9 with TRBJ2-7, with TRBD1 identical over 7 bases. Trimming cost V 4 bases and J 5 bases; bases outside gene matches: 6. This CDR3 is 13 amino acids long. Germline CDR1 reads SGDLS; CDR2 reads YYNGEE. The CDR3 coding sequence is TGTGCCAGCAGCCCTACAGGGGTCAACGAGCAGTACTTC. Amino acids: CASSPTGVNEQYF. Combining the CDR3 with reference TRBV9 and TRBJ2-7 gives the whole variable domain DSGVTQTPKHLITATGQRVTLRCSPRSGDLSVYWYQQSLDQGLQFLIQYYNGEERAKGNILERFSAQQFPDLHSELNLSSLELGDSALYFCASSPTGVNEQYFGPGTRLTVT.

This chain uses TRBV4-3 with TRBJ1-1; D perhaps matches TRBD1 (5 bases). CDR1 is LGHNA and CDR2 is YSLEER in the germline V gene. V shed 2 bases and J shed 0 bases, with 7 bases lying between them. This CDR3 region has 14 residues. The DNA of the CDR3 is TGCGCCAGCAGCCAACAGGGCATGAACACTGAAGCTTTCTTT. The encoded protein is CASSQQGMNTEAFF.